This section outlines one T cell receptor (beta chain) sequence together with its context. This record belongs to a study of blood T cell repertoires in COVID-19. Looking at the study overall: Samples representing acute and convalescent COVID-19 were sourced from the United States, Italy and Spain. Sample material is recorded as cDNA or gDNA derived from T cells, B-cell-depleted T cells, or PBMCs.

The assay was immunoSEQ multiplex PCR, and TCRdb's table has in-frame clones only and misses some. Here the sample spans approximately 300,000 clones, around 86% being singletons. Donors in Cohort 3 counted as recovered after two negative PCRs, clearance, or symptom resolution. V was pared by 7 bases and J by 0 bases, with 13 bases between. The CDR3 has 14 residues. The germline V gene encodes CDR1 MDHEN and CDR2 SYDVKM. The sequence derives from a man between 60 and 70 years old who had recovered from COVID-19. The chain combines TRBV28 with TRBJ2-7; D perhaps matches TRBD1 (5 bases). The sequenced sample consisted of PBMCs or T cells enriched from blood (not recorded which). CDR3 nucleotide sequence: TGTGCCAGCAACTCCAGGGTGCTCTCCTACGAGCAGTACTTC. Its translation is CASNSRVLSYEQYF.